What follows are 23 T cell receptor beta chains derived from one specimen sequenced in a study of blood T cell repertoires in COVID-19. Measured with immunoSEQ multiplex PCR; TCRdb has only the in-frame clones, and not every one. The sample has about 300,000 clones; more than 75% are singletons. The specimen was PBMCs or T cells enriched from blood (not recorded which). These receptor sequences come from a young woman who had recovered from COVID-19.

The CDR3 protein is CASSRTGRHEQYF. CDR3 coding DNA: TGTGCCAGCAGTAGGACAGGGAGGCACGAGCAGTACTTC. J is TRBJ2-7 and V is TRBV28; 8 nucleotides align to TRBD1. The CDR3 totals 13 residues. With V trimmed by 5 bases and J by 5 bases, 5 bases remained unmatched. Germline assignment: CDR1 MDHEN and CDR2 SYDVKM.

The CDR3 here is CASEDSGPFIYSNQPQHF. The CDR3 DNA reads as TGTGCCAGTGAGGACAGTGGCCCCTTCATTTATAGCAATCAGCCCCAGCATTTT. The rearrangement links TRBV19 to TRBJ1-5; possibly TRBD1 for D (6 bases). The CDR3 has 18 amino acids. Trimming took 8 bases from V and 0 from J, leaving 23 bases between them. Germline CDR1 LNHDA, CDR2 SQIVND (reference sequence). Combining the CDR3 with reference TRBV19 and TRBJ1-5 gives the whole variable domain DGGITQSPKYLFRKEGQNVTLSCEQNLNHDAMYWYRQDPGQGLRLIYYSQIVNDFQKGDIAEGYSVSREKKESFPLTVTSAQKNPTAFYLCASEDSGPFIYSNQPQHFGDGTRLSIL.

The genes are TRBV6-1 and TRBJ2-7, with D unresolved. The CDR3 is made up of 15 amino acids. V was shortened by 2 bases and J by 5 bases, with 16 bases between the two germline ends. The germline V gene encodes CDR1 MNHNS and CDR2 SASEGT. The CDR3 DNA reads TGTGCCAGCAGTGAAAAGAACAGAAATAGGAACGAGCAGTACTTC. Translated: CASSEKNRNRNEQYF.

The V gene is TRBV25-1, the J gene TRBJ2-1; 14 nucleotides align to TRBD2. Germline loops: CDR1 MGHDK, CDR2 SYGVNS. V shed 1 base and J 7 bases; nucleotides not matched to a gene: 0. The length of the CDR3 is 15 residues. The CDR3 sequence is CASSEWTSGRNEQFF. Written as DNA, the CDR3 is TGTGCCAGCAGTGAATGGACTAGCGGGAGGAATGAGCAGTTCTTC.

The rearrangement links TRBV11-3 to TRBJ1-3; TRBD1 is a possible D gene (6 bases). Germline V gene sequence: CDR1 SGHNT, CDR2 YENEEA. V dropped 5 bases and J dropped 2 bases, with 19 bases sitting between them. The CDR3 totals 17 residues. CDR3 sequence reads: CASSPYGQSVTGNTIYF. The CDR3 bases are TGTGCCAGCAGCCCCTATGGACAGTCTGTAACTGGAAACACCATATATTTT.

The chain combines TRBV5-6 with TRBJ2-1; 7 bases fit TRBD2. V lost 1 base to trimming and J lost 7 bases; unmatched junction nucleotides: 2. The CDR3 extends over 13 amino acids. Germline V gene lookup returns CDR1 SGHDT and CDR2 YYEEEE. The CDR3 DNA sequence: TGTGCCAGCAGCTTGTACGGGGGGAATGAGCAGTTCTTC. Protein: CASSLYGGNEQFF. The full variable domain, completed using reference TRBV5-6 and TRBJ2-1, is DAGVTQSPTHLIKTRGQQVTLRCSPKSGHDTVSWYQQALGQGPQFIFQYYEEEERQRGNFPDRFSGHQFPNYSSELNVNALLLGDSALYLCASSLYGGNEQFFGPGTRLTVL.

The gene calls are TRBV10-2 and TRBJ1-5, with 9 bases identical to TRBD1. This CDR3 comprises 14 residues. After removal of 6 bases from V and 11 bases from J, the junction contained 11 bases not matched to a gene. Per the germline V gene, CDR1 is WSHSY and CDR2 is SAAADI. In nucleotides, the CDR3 is TGCGCCAGCAGCCCGGGACAGGGCGCGGGGTCCCAGCATTTT. Its translation is CASSPGQGAGSQHF.

The chain has TRBV18 and TRBJ2-3, with TRBD2 as a possible D gene (6 bases). Germline-derived CDR1 and CDR2 are KGHSH and LQKENI. CDR3 length equals 16 residues. V dropped 6 bases and J dropped 3 bases, with 19 bases sitting between them. CDR3 in amino acids: CASSVRDSGGTDTQYF. CDR3 nucleotide sequence: TGTGCCAGCTCGGTCCGGGACTCAGGCGGGACAGATACGCAGTATTTT.

V gene TRBV7-9 combines with J gene TRBJ1-2; D unresolved. The CDR3 totals 14 residues. Looked up from germline, CDR1 is SEHNR and CDR2 is FQNEAQ (reference sequence). V gave up 2 bases and J gave up 0 bases, with 7 bases separating them. CDR3 region: CASSLYGSNYGYTF. The CDR3 region has the DNA TGTGCCAGCAGCTTATACGGGTCTAACTATGGCTACACCTTC.

This sequence joins TRBV6-6 and TRBJ2-3; 14 bases fit TRBD2. This CDR3 comprises 16 residues. Germline CDR1 is MNHNY and CDR2 is SVGAGI (reference sequence). V was clipped by 4 bases and J by 4 bases; unmatched bases: 4. The CDR3: CASSFGLAGGSDTQYF. In nucleotides, the CDR3 is TGTGCCAGCAGTTTCGGACTAGCGGGGGGTTCAGATACGCAGTATTTT.

Notes on this clone: Other DNA sequences in this specimen translate into the identical CDR3. The CDR3 DNA follows: TGTGCCAGCAGTTTATCTGTAACCTACGAGCAGTACTTC. Translating it yields CASSLSVTYEQYF. The chain employs TRBV27 and TRBJ2-7; no firm D call. The CDR3 covers 13 residues. Trimming pared 0 bases from V and 2 bases from J, leaving 5 bases between. In germline, CDR1 is MNHEY, CDR2 SMNVEV (reference sequence).

This clone is a singleton in its sample. The chain has TRBV10-2 and TRBJ1-5; D uncertain. CDR3 length equals 15 residues. Germline V gene lookup returns CDR1 WSHSY and CDR2 SAAADI. The V end lost 2 bases, the J end lost 5 bases, and 13 bases lay between the germline ends. The DNA of the CDR3 is TGCGCCAGCAGTGAGGACCCCAGGATTCATCAGCCCCAGCATTTT. As protein: CASSEDPRIHQPQHF.

The chain joins TRBV3-1 (or the pseudogene TRBV3-2) to TRBJ1-1; 8 bases are shared with TRBD1. This CDR3 comprises 13 residues. Germline loops: CDR1 LGHDT, CDR2 YNNKEL (reference sequence). With V trimmed by 1 base and J by 11 bases, 6 bases remained unmatched. CDR3 sequence reads: CASSQAGRDRAFF. In nucleotides, the CDR3 is TGTGCCAGCAGCCAAGCAGGGAGGGACAGGGCTTTCTTT.

The chain combines TRBV10-3 with TRBJ1-2, with D unclear. V gave up 2 bases and J gave up 3 bases, with 7 bases separating them. The CDR3 runs 13 residues. The germline V gene encodes CDR1 ENHRY and CDR2 SYGVKD. The CDR3 DNA reads as TGTGCCATCAGTGAGGGAGATTACTATGGCTACACCTTC. Its protein is CAISEGDYYGYTF.

The genes are TRBV28 and TRBJ1-5, with 7 bases aligning to TRBD1. Trimming cost V 5 bases and J 0 bases; bases outside gene matches: 7. Germline CDR1 MDHEN, CDR2 SYDVKM. This CDR3 spans 16 amino acids. The CDR3 nucleotides read TGTGCCAGCAGTACGGGACAGAGTTATAGCAATCAGCCCCAGCATTTT. Translated, it gives CASSTGQSYSNQPQHF.

V is TRBV2 and J is TRBJ2-1; 11 positions match TRBD2. Looked up from germline, CDR1 is SNHLY and CDR2 is FYNNEI. The junction had 8 bases not matched to a gene; V was cut back by 1 base and J by 12 bases. The CDR3 consists of 15 residues. In DNA form, the CDR3 reads TGTGCCAGCAGTGAAGATATTAGCGGGAGGGCTGCGCAGTTCTTC. The encoded protein is CASSEDISGRAAQFF. Using reference TRBV2 and TRBJ2-1 for the parts outside the CDR3, the full variable domain is EPEVTQTPSHQVTQMGQEVILRCVPISNHLYFYWYRQILGQKVEFLVSFYNNEISEKSEIFDDQFSVERPDGSNFTLKIRSTKLEDSAMYFCASSEDISGRAAQFFGPGTRLTVL.

J is TRBJ1-2 and V is TRBV5-5, with 7 bases that match TRBD1. Germline V gene data show CDR1 as SGHKS and CDR2 as YYEKEE (reference sequence). J gave up 6 bases and V 5 bases, and 10 bases lay outside the gene matches. The length of the CDR3 is 14 residues. For the CDR3, the DNA is TGTGCCAGCAGAGGGGGCAGGGGAGAGAATGGCTACACCTTC. Its translation is CASRGGRGENGYTF.

This clone was counted only a few times. The CDR3 loop is CASSPGDYGYTF. The CDR3 DNA reads as TGTGCCAGCAGCCCCGGGGACTATGGCTACACCTTC. The chain links TRBV7-8 to TRBJ1-2; D unresolved. The CDR3 extends over 12 amino acids. Trimming took 5 bases from V and 3 from J, leaving 7 bases between them. CDR1 is SGHVS, CDR2 FQNEAQ, per germline.

The J gene is TRBJ1-3, the V gene TRBV19; D is ambiguous. The V end lost 6 bases, the J end lost 2 bases, and 11 bases lay between the germline ends. Germline CDR1 and CDR2: LNHDA and SQIVND (reference sequence). This CDR3 spans 14 amino acids. The CDR3 loop reads CASRSTGAGNTIYF. The CDR3 DNA follows: TGTGCCAGTAGGTCCACCGGAGCTGGAAACACCATATATTTT. The whole variable domain, filled in from reference TRBV19 and TRBJ1-3, reads DGGITQSPKYLFRKEGQNVTLSCEQNLNHDAMYWYRQDPGQGLRLIYYSQIVNDFQKGDIAEGYSVSREKKESFPLTVTSAQKNPTAFYLCASRSTGAGNTIYFGEGSWLTVV.

J is TRBJ2-1 and V is TRBV28; D is perhaps TRBD1 (7 bases). The V end lost 3 bases, the J end lost 2 bases, and 14 bases lay between the germline ends. The CDR3 is made up of 16 amino acids. The germline CDR1 and CDR2 sequences are MDHEN and SYDVKM. CDR3 region: CASSFRQGGPYNEQFF. The CDR3 DNA is TGTGCCAGCAGTTTTAGACAGGGAGGTCCCTACAATGAGCAGTTCTTC.

The chain uses TRBV27 and TRBJ1-2; D not resolved. The germline V gene has CDR1 MNHEY and CDR2 SMNVEV (reference sequence). Trimming left V 8 bases short and J 2 bases short, with 6 bases between. The CDR3 length is 11 residues. The CDR3: CASRSNYGYTF. Here the CDR3 DNA reads TGTGCCAGCCGGTCCAACTATGGCTACACCTTC.

The chain has TRBV28 and TRBJ1-3; D gene uncertain. The germline V and J ends were trimmed by 3 bases and 6 bases, with 3 bases remaining between them. Germline values: CDR1 MDHEN, CDR2 SYDVKM. The CDR3 is 11 residues long. CDR3 coding DNA: TGTGCCAGCAGTTTCGTAAACACCATATATTTT. Translated, it gives CASSFVNTIYF.

The CDR3 spells CASSETVTGYTF. The CDR3 nucleotides read TGTGCCAGCAGTGAGACAGTGACTGGCTACACCTTC. The chain joins TRBV6-1 to TRBJ1-2; maybe TRBD1 (5 bases). The CDR3 has 12 residues. The V and J ends lost 3 bases and 7 bases respectively, with 9 bases between them. Germline values: CDR1 MNHNS, CDR2 SASEGT.